This record looks at one T cell receptor (beta chain) sequence and its context. This sample stems from a study of OX40 agonist ivuxolimab in advanced cancers. The method was immunoSEQ multiplex PCR; TCRdb's version includes in-frame clones alone and lacks a portion of them. The sample lists about 75,000 clones, approximately 81% occurring once. Patients were ineligible given autoimmune disease history or systemic immunosuppression. Sequences were derived from CD4+ or CD8+ T cells sorted from blood, sampled in a trial of the OX40 agonist ivuxolimab. The receptor was derived from an adult with an advanced solid tumor such as melanoma, head and neck, liver or kidney cancer.

CDR3 in DNA: TGTGCCAGTAGTATAGGGGGAACAGGGGGTAGGAGGCAGCCCCAGCATTTT. This translates into CASSIGGTGGRRQPQHF. The gene calls are TRBV19 and TRBJ1-5; 8 nucleotides align to TRBD1. CDR3 length equals 17 residues. Germline trimming cut 1 base from V and 7 bases from J; bases unmatched to any gene: 12. The germline V gene encodes CDR1 LNHDA and CDR2 SQIVND (reference sequence).